The TCR beta chain under discussion was sequenced for a study of blood T cell repertoires in COVID-19. Whole-study context: The study drew acute and convalescent COVID-19 samples from the United States, Italy and Spain. Nucleic acid was either cDNA or gDNA, and it came from T cells, B-cell-depleted T cells, or PBMCs.

This CDR3 comprises 14 residues. The J segment lost 7 bases and the V segment lost 6 bases, leaving 6 bases of the junction unmatched. Germline assignment: CDR1 LGHDT and CDR2 YNNKEL (reference sequence). The data were produced by immunoSEQ multiplex PCR, yet TCRdb's version contains in-frame clones alone and is incomplete. The sample contains fewer than 250,000 clones, around 84% of which appear only once. This TCR came from a human donor in a cohort sampled during active COVID-19. Sample: peripheral blood. This rearrangement joins TRBV3-1 (or the pseudogene TRBV3-2) to TRBJ2-5; 12 bases fit TRBD2. This CDR3 is CASRLAGGPTTQYF. In DNA form, the CDR3 reads TGTGCCAGCAGACTAGCGGGAGGACCAACGACCCAGTACTTC.